This TCR beta chain stems from a study of control samples from healthy donors and cancer patients. V gave up 5 bases and J gave up 4 bases, with 12 bases separating them. The CDR3 totals 14 residues. CDR1 and CDR2 from the germline V gene are MNHEY and SVGEGT. Profiled with immunoSEQ multiplex PCR; TCRdb holds only in-frame clones, not every one. The sample shows more than 20,000 clones, roughly four fifths of them seen only once. The chain has TRBV6-2 or TRBV6-3 and TRBJ1-3; a possible D gene is TRBD1 (5 bases). Sequenced: PBMCs. The TCR was taken from a man in his 60s with head and neck cancer. CDR3 region: CASSTRDRGNTIYF. In nucleotides, the CDR3 is TGTGCCAGCAGTACCCGGGACCGGGGAAACACCATATATTTT.